A single T cell receptor beta chain is shown here with its context. Other DNA sequences from this sample encode an identical CDR3 as well. The entry originates in a study of shared clonotypes between healthy human individuals. Turning to the study itself: The plates for each donor numbered three CD4 naive, three CD4 memory, two CD8 naive and one CD8 memory.

Trimming left V 2 bases short and J 2 bases short, with 5 bases between. The CDR3 contains 12 residues. From germline, CDR1 is SGHNT and CDR2 YYREEE (reference sequence). The method was immunoSEQ multiplex PCR; TCRdb's version includes in-frame clones alone and lacks a portion of them. The sample shows around 370,000 clones, roughly 96% of them seen only once. The specimen was memory CD8+ T cells sorted from blood. The sample's subset: CD45RO+ cells pooled with CCR7-negative TemRA cells. The chain uses TRBV5-4 and TRBJ2-7, with D perhaps matching TRBD2 (5 bases). The clonotype comes from a man aged 30-40 years in good health. CDR3 bases: TGTGCCAGCAGCTTCGGGGCCTACGAGCAGTACTTC. It codes for CASSFGAYEQYF.